A selection of T cell receptor beta chains follows, all from one sample in a study of beta chain features in type 1 diabetes. The protocol was immunoSEQ multiplex PCR, while the TCRdb copy is restricted to in-frame clones and leaves out a portion. The sample yields 360,000 or so clones, less than 20% seen once. Sequences were obtained from naive CD4+ T cells from blood. These receptors were collected from a young woman in good health. Both conserved end residues are part of each CDR3. Each record gives: D gene, V gene, clone size, J gene, CDR3 length, CDR3 DNA, CDR3 protein. D genes are given only for firm matches. Expanded clones are given a class, and other clones once, few, many or no size at all.

d_gene: -; v_gene: TRBV4-1; abundance: few; j_gene: TRBJ2-3; len: 14; CDR3nt: TGCGCCAGCAGCCAAGAGGGCGGCACAGATACGCAGTATTTT; CDR3aa: CASSQEGGTDTQYF
d_gene: TRBD1; v_gene: TRBV6-5; abundance: few; j_gene: TRBJ1-6; len: 14; CDR3nt: TGTGCCAGCAGGCCTGGGACAGCTAATTCACCCCTCCACTTT; CDR3aa: CASRPGTANSPLHF
d_gene: TRBD1; v_gene: TRBV19; abundance: -; j_gene: TRBJ2-2; len: 16; CDR3nt: TGTGCCAGTAGTATCCCCGGGACAGGATACACCGGGGAGCTGTTTTTT; CDR3aa: CASSIPGTGYTGELFF
d_gene: TRBD1; v_gene: TRBV29-1; abundance: few; j_gene: TRBJ2-7; len: 13; CDR3nt: TGCAGCGTTGCAGGGGGATTGGTCGACGAGCAGTACTTC; CDR3aa: CSVAGGLVDEQYF
d_gene: -; v_gene: TRBV29-1; abundance: -; j_gene: TRBJ1-1; len: 11; CDR3nt: TGCAGCGTGGGGGAACAGGGTTACGCTTTCTTT; CDR3aa: CSVGEQGYAFF
d_gene: -; v_gene: TRBV30; abundance: -; j_gene: TRBJ1-2; len: 13; CDR3nt: TGTGCCTGGAGCCCACAGGGTCCGCCTGGCTACACCTTC; CDR3aa: CAWSPQGPPGYTF
d_gene: -; v_gene: TRBV30; abundance: few; j_gene: TRBJ1-1; len: 13; CDR3nt: TGTGCCTGGGCAGGATCCACGAACACTGAAGCTTTCTTT; CDR3aa: CAWAGSTNTEAFF
d_gene: -; v_gene: TRBV18; abundance: -; j_gene: TRBJ1-1; len: 15; CDR3nt: TGTGCCAGCTCACCACGACAGCCCATGAACACTGAAGCTTTCTTT; CDR3aa: CASSPRQPMNTEAFF
d_gene: -; v_gene: TRBV2; abundance: -; j_gene: TRBJ2-2; len: 13; CDR3nt: TGTGCCAGCAGTGGTTCGGACACCGGGGAGCTGTTTTTT; CDR3aa: CASSGSDTGELFF
d_gene: -; v_gene: TRBV2; abundance: -; j_gene: TRBJ2-3; len: 12; CDR3nt: TGTGCCAGCAGTGAGAACAGAGATACGCAGTATTTT; CDR3aa: CASSENRDTQYF
d_gene: TRBD2; v_gene: TRBV7-2; abundance: -; j_gene: TRBJ2-7; len: 15; CDR3nt: TGTGCCAGCAGCCACACTAGCGGGAGTCAATACGAGCAGTACTTC; CDR3aa: CASSHTSGSQYEQYF
d_gene: TRBD1; v_gene: TRBV7-9; abundance: few; j_gene: TRBJ2-3; len: 12; CDR3nt: TGTGCCAGACAGGGGGCTACAGATACGCAGTATTTT; CDR3aa: CARQGATDTQYF
d_gene: TRBD2; v_gene: TRBV7-2; abundance: few; j_gene: TRBJ2-3; len: 15; CDR3nt: TGTGCCAGCAACAACGGACTAGCGGCCACAGATACGCAGTATTTT; CDR3aa: CASNNGLAATDTQYF
d_gene: TRBD2; v_gene: TRBV9; abundance: -; j_gene: TRBJ2-5; len: 15; CDR3nt: TGTGCCAGCAGCGTAATGGCTAGCGGACAAGAGACCCAGTACTTC; CDR3aa: CASSVMASGQETQYF
d_gene: -; v_gene: TRBV28; abundance: few; j_gene: TRBJ2-4; len: 12; CDR3nt: TGTGCCAGCAGGCAACAGGGAGACATTCAGTACTTC; CDR3aa: CASRQQGDIQYF
d_gene: -; v_gene: TRBV2; abundance: few; j_gene: TRBJ2-3; len: 11; CDR3nt: TGTGCCAGCGTGGCCACAGATACGCAGTATTTT; CDR3aa: CASVATDTQYF
d_gene: -; v_gene: TRBV23-1; abundance: many; j_gene: TRBJ2-7; len: 13; CDR3nt: TGCGCCAGCAGTCATGGAGATCTCAACGAGCAGTACTTC; CDR3aa: CASSHGDLNEQYF
d_gene: -; v_gene: TRBV29-1; abundance: -; j_gene: TRBJ2-7; len: 13; CDR3nt: TGCAGCGTCTCCTCCGGGACACAATACGAGCAGTACTTC; CDR3aa: CSVSSGTQYEQYF
d_gene: -; v_gene: TRBV11-2; abundance: few; j_gene: TRBJ1-3; len: 14; CDR3nt: TGTGCCAGTCGCCGGTCGTTGGGCGATAACACCATATATTTT; CDR3aa: CASRRSLGDNTIYF
d_gene: TRBD2; v_gene: TRBV6-1; abundance: -; j_gene: TRBJ2-1; len: 17; CDR3nt: TGTGCCAGCAGTGAAGCGGTGGGGACTAGCGGAGTAAATGAGCAGTTCTTC; CDR3aa: CASSEAVGTSGVNEQFF
d_gene: -; v_gene: TRBV7-3; abundance: -; j_gene: TRBJ1-1; len: 15; CDR3nt: TGTGCCAGCAGCTTAACGGACAGTGGGAACACTGAAGCTTTCTTT; CDR3aa: CASSLTDSGNTEAFF
d_gene: -; v_gene: TRBV5-4; abundance: few; j_gene: TRBJ2-5; len: 15; CDR3nt: TGTGCCAGCAGCTTGTGGGGGGGCAGTTCGGAGACCCAGTACTTC; CDR3aa: CASSLWGGSSETQYF
d_gene: -; v_gene: TRBV21-1; abundance: -; j_gene: TRBJ1-2; len: 13; CDR3nt: TGTGCCAGCGTGGACATATCTAAAAATGGCTACACCTTC; CDR3aa: CASVDISKNGYTF
d_gene: -; v_gene: TRBV5-1; abundance: few; j_gene: TRBJ1-1; len: 13; CDR3nt: TGCGCCAGCAGTTCACAGCAGAACACTGAAGCTTTCTTT; CDR3aa: CASSSQQNTEAFF
d_gene: -; v_gene: TRBV27; abundance: few; j_gene: TRBJ2-1; len: 14; CDR3nt: TGTGCCAGCTCCCACATCCTCTCCTACAATGAGCAGTTCTTC; CDR3aa: CASSHILSYNEQFF
d_gene: TRBD2; v_gene: TRBV7-9; abundance: few; j_gene: TRBJ2-1; len: 14; CDR3nt: TGTGCCAGCTCCGCCCCGGGGACTAGCCGTGAGCAGTTCTTC; CDR3aa: CASSAPGTSREQFF
d_gene: TRBD1; v_gene: TRBV5-1; abundance: -; j_gene: TRBJ1-1; len: 13; CDR3nt: TGCGCCAGCACCTCAGGGGGATACACTGAAGCTTTCTTT; CDR3aa: CASTSGGYTEAFF
d_gene: -; v_gene: TRBV5-1; abundance: few; j_gene: TRBJ1-5; len: 13; CDR3nt: TGCGCCAGCAGCGCCGACAGTAGACAGCCCCAGCATTTT; CDR3aa: CASSADSRQPQHF
d_gene: -; v_gene: TRBV5-1; abundance: few; j_gene: TRBJ2-3; len: 11; CDR3nt: TGCGCCAGCAGCTTTGCGGATACGCAGTATTTT; CDR3aa: CASSFADTQYF
d_gene: -; v_gene: TRBV30; abundance: few; j_gene: TRBJ1-2; len: 14; CDR3nt: TGTGCCTGTCCGATCCCGGACAGCCCGTATGGCTACACCTTC; CDR3aa: CACPIPDSPYGYTF
d_gene: TRBD2; v_gene: TRBV7-9; abundance: few; j_gene: TRBJ2-7; len: 17; CDR3nt: TGTGCCAGCAGCTCCGACCTACTAGCGGCAAGCTCCTACGAGCAGTACTTC; CDR3aa: CASSSDLLAASSYEQYF
d_gene: -; v_gene: TRBV29-1; abundance: few; j_gene: TRBJ1-2; len: 12; CDR3nt: TGCAGCGTTGGGTACAGGGAAGATGGCTACACCTTC; CDR3aa: CSVGYREDGYTF
d_gene: -; v_gene: TRBV2; abundance: -; j_gene: TRBJ2-2; len: 13; CDR3nt: TGTGCCAGCAGTGATGAGGCCACCGGGGAGCTGTTTTTT; CDR3aa: CASSDEATGELFF
d_gene: TRBD1; v_gene: TRBV7-9; abundance: -; j_gene: TRBJ1-2; len: 16; CDR3nt: TGTGCCAGCAGCCCAAATACAGGGGGCGCTGAGGCTGGCTACACCTTC; CDR3aa: CASSPNTGGAEAGYTF
d_gene: -; v_gene: TRBV7-9; abundance: -; j_gene: TRBJ2-3; len: 14; CDR3nt: TGTGCCAGCAGTAGGGGAATCGTGGCAGATACGCAGTATTTT; CDR3aa: CASSRGIVADTQYF
d_gene: -; v_gene: TRBV2; abundance: few; j_gene: TRBJ1-1; len: 14; CDR3nt: TGTGCCAGTAAACCGCGGGACGGCTACACTGAAGCTTTCTTT; CDR3aa: CASKPRDGYTEAFF
d_gene: -; v_gene: TRBV4-3; abundance: few; j_gene: TRBJ2-3; len: 13; CDR3nt: TGCGCCAGCAGCCAAGCAGGGGGGTCTACGCAGTATTTT; CDR3aa: CASSQAGGSTQYF
d_gene: TRBD1; v_gene: TRBV5-1; abundance: few; j_gene: TRBJ2-3; len: 14; CDR3nt: TGCGCCAGCAGCCAACAGGGGTGGGCAGATACGCAGTATTTT; CDR3aa: CASSQQGWADTQYF
d_gene: -; v_gene: TRBV5-1; abundance: -; j_gene: TRBJ2-1; len: 15; CDR3nt: TGCGCCAGCAGGCCCTTGGAGGGCCTCGGTAATGAGCAGTTCTTC; CDR3aa: CASRPLEGLGNEQFF
d_gene: TRBD1; v_gene: TRBV14; abundance: -; j_gene: TRBJ1-6; len: 14; CDR3nt: TGTGCCAGCAGCTCAAGACAGGGAAATTCACCCCTCCACTTT; CDR3aa: CASSSRQGNSPLHF